This T cell receptor (beta chain) was retrieved from a study of blood T cell repertoires in COVID-19. Whole-study context: T cells, B-cell-depleted T cells, or PBMCs supplied cDNA or gDNA.

The sample holds a few counts of this clone. In the original processing: Amplification of reference gene primers was used by the study to estimate nucleated cell counts. TCRdb keeps only in-frame clones here, not all; method: immunoSEQ multiplex PCR. Clonal size and the V and J genes are those of that table, whereas D and trimming came from the DNA. The table shows under 250,000 clones, with about 89% occurring only once. Germline V gene data show CDR1 as MDHEN and CDR2 as SYDVKM. CDR3 length: 16 residues. Trimming took 6 bases from V and 1 from J; bases not matched to a gene: 11. This chain uses TRBV28 with TRBJ1-2, with 7 nucleotides matching TRBD1. The source is a woman aged 55 to 70 who had recovered from COVID-19. Sequences were obtained from peripheral blood. CDR3 coding DNA: TGTGCCAGCAGACCACCGGGACAGCCACATAACTATGGCTACACCTTC. This gives the protein CASRPPGQPHNYGYTF.